These 9 T cell receptor beta chains share one sample of origin, sequenced in a study. TCRdb re-called the RT-PCR reads with MiXCR, one entry per CDR3 protein. The data contain hundreds of thousands of distinct CDR3 sequences, 14% of them seen just once; the ten biggest clones take up 3% to 4.5%. Sequencing was performed on memory CD4+ T cells from blood. These receptors originate from a female donor in good health, serving as a healthy control.

This clonotype was seen more than once but under ten times. This chain uses TRBV24-1 with TRBJ2-3; 11 positions match TRBD1. V shed 6 bases, J shed 3 bases, and the junction held 7 bases outside the gene matches. Germline V lookup: CDR1 KGHDR, CDR2 SFDVKD. The CDR3 covers 16 residues. CDR3 loop: CATSPLGDRGTDTQYF. The DNA of the CDR3 is TGTGCCACCAGTCCCCTAGGGGACAGGGGGACAGATACGCAGTATTTT.

This chain links TRBV27 with TRBJ2-5; D is possibly TRBD1 or TRBD2 (5 bases each). Germline-derived CDR1 and CDR2 are MNHEY and SMNVEV (reference sequence). V was clipped by 6 bases and J by 5 bases, with 13 bases between them. The CDR3 is 13 amino acids. CDR3 DNA sequence: TGTGCCAGCAGCCTTATGGGGGACGAGACCCAGTACTTC. It specifies CASSLMGDETQYF.

The chain links TRBV5-4 to TRBJ2-5; TRBD1 might be the D (5 bases). This CDR3 has 14 amino acids. The germline V gene has CDR1 SGHNT and CDR2 YYREEE (reference sequence). Trimming removed 2 bases at V and 7 bases at J, with 15 bases between. The CDR3 reads CASSFKGRVGTQYF. DNA of the CDR3: TGTGCCAGCAGCTTCAAGGGCAGGGTAGGGACCCAGTACTTC.

The CDR3: CASSQARGYTQYF. The CDR3 region has the DNA TGTGCCAGCAGTCAGGCCCGGGGGTATACGCAGTATTTT. V gene TRBV7-8 combines with J gene TRBJ2-3; tentatively, D is TRBD2 (6 bases). Germline V lookup: CDR1 SGHVS, CDR2 FQNEAQ. Trimming took off 6 bases at V and 7 bases at J, with 14 bases between the two ends. The CDR3 sequence is 13 residues long.

This clonotype occurred many times. This chain connects TRBV10-2 to TRBJ1-1; unclear D gene. CDR3 length: 13 amino acids. Trimming took off 6 bases at V and 0 bases at J, with 8 bases between the two ends. The germline CDR1 and CDR2 sequences are WSHSY and SAAADI. The CDR3 DNA follows: TGCGCCAGCAGGGCTTACCTGAACACTGAAGCTTTCTTT. Translation: CASRAYLNTEAFF.

This clonotype was observed at least ten times. The chain recombines TRBV6-5 with TRBJ1-2; 11 bases map to TRBD1. The CDR3 runs to 16 residues. V lost 1 base and J lost 7; bases outside the gene matches: 8. Germline V lookup: CDR1 MNHEY, CDR2 SVGAGI. The CDR3 bases are TGTGCCAGCAGTTACTTGAGTGGACAGGGGGCGCGTGGCTACACCTTC. Protein sequence: CASSYLSGQGARGYTF.

This clonotype has a handful of counts. The rearrangement joins TRBV3-1 to TRBJ1-4, with D tentatively TRBD1 (6 bases). CDR1 and CDR2 from the germline V gene are LGHDT and YNNKEL (reference sequence). Trimming cost V 6 bases and J 13 bases, with 18 bases left between them. The CDR3 spans 13 residues. CDR3 nucleotide sequence: TGTGCCAGCAGTCATGGAGGGGGTTCCGGACTGTTTTTT. It translates to CASSHGGGSGLFF.

The chain links TRBV6-5 to TRBJ1-2; a weak D match, TRBD1 (5 bases). CDR1 is MNHEY and CDR2 is SVGAGI in the germline V gene. The CDR3 extends over 17 amino acids. Trimming cost V 7 bases and J 4 bases, with 25 bases left between them. For the CDR3, the DNA is TGTGCCAGCACCAAGGGGAAGACAGTTTATGCGAGCTATGGCTACACCTTC. It specifies CASTKGKTVYASYGYTF.

The chain recombines TRBV5-6 with TRBJ2-3, with D possibly matching TRBD2 (5 bases). With 3 bases removed from V and 2 bases from J, the gap between germline ends came to 22 bases. The CDR3 loop spans 18 amino acids. The germline V gene has CDR1 SGHDT and CDR2 YYEEEE. The CDR3 loop reads CASSYRLWERSDTDTQYF. DNA of the CDR3: TGTGCCAGCAGCTACCGCCTTTGGGAGCGGTCTGACACAGATACGCAGTATTTT.